This T cell receptor (beta chain) appears in the sequencing data of a study of control samples from healthy donors and cancer patients. Some clones are missing from TCRdb's copy, which holds only in-frame ones; the method was immunoSEQ multiplex PCR. The sample includes about 130,000 clones, 93% of them seen just once. Specimen: PBMCs. This sequence originates from a middle-aged man with head and neck cancer.

The DNA for the CDR3 is TGTGCCAGCAGCCAAGGCCGGGGGGACCTTATCAAGCAGTACTTC. Encoded protein: CASSQGRGDLIKQYF. This rearrangement joins TRBV3-1 (or the pseudogene TRBV3-2) to TRBJ2-7; 7 positions agree with TRBD2. Losses at the gene ends were 1 base for V and 8 bases for J; bases not matched to a gene: 11. This CDR3 region has 15 residues. Germline CDR1 LGHDT, CDR2 YNNKEL (reference sequence).